The rows below give T cell receptor beta chains drawn from one sample of a study of shared clonotypes between healthy human individuals. Repertoires were generated with immunoSEQ multiplex PCR, while TCRdb's copy carries only in-frame clones and drops some. The data hold roughly 490,000 clones, with around 80% observed a single time. The sequencing sample was made of PBMCs. These receptors were collected from a woman aged 40 to 49 in good health. Some clones in this sample may be carry-over from other donors' samples. Each CDR3 is given with its conserved first and last residue. Fields, in order: D gene, V gene, J gene, clone size, CDR3 DNA, CDR3 protein. D genes are given only for firm matches. Size is stated for part of the rows, as once, few or many counts, or as a class when the clone is expanded.

D: .; V: TRBV19; J: TRBJ1-5; size: .; DNA: TGTGCCAGTACCACAATGGATATTGGCCAGCCCCAGCATTTT; CDR3: CASTTMDIGQPQHF
D: .; V: TRBV9; J: TRBJ2-2; size: .; DNA: TGTGCCAGCAGCGTAGACGCCAGTCAGAAACTTGGGGAGCTGTTTTTT; CDR3: CASSVDASQKLGELFF
D: TRBD1; V: TRBV27; J: TRBJ2-3; size: .; DNA: TGTGCCAGCAGTTTTTCGACAGGGTCGCAGTATTTT; CDR3: CASSFSTGSQYF
D: .; V: TRBV10-3; J: TRBJ2-1; size: .; DNA: TGTGCCATCAGTGACAACGGCAATGAGCAGTTCTTC; CDR3: CAISDNGNEQFF
D: TRBD1; V: TRBV29-1; J: TRBJ1-1; size: .; DNA: TGCAGCGTTGGACAGGGATCGGGGGCTTTCTTT; CDR3: CSVGQGSGAFF
D: .; V: TRBV7-3; J: TRBJ1-1; size: many; DNA: TGTGCCAGCAGCTTAATAGCCGGTGACACTGAAGCTTTCTTT; CDR3: CASSLIAGDTEAFF
D: TRBD2; V: TRBV5-1; J: TRBJ2-7; size: few; DNA: TGCGCCAGCAGCTTGGCTCTAGCGGGAGGGCTCTCCTACGAGCAGTACTTC; CDR3: CASSLALAGGLSYEQYF
D: TRBD1; V: TRBV6-4; J: TRBJ2-2; size: .; DNA: TGTGCCAGCAGTCCCGGGACAGGGGGCACCGGGGAGCTGTTTTTT; CDR3: CASSPGTGGTGELFF
D: .; V: TRBV6-5; J: TRBJ2-6; size: .; DNA: TGTGCCAGCAGTTATACCACTGGGGCCAACGTCCTGACTTTC; CDR3: CASSYTTGANVLTF
D: TRBD1; V: TRBV5-1; J: TRBJ2-3; size: .; DNA: TGCGCCAGCAGCTTGGGGACAGGGGGCAGAGCAGATACGCAGTATTTT; CDR3: CASSLGTGGRADTQYF
D: .; V: TRBV30; J: TRBJ1-4; size: .; DNA: TGTGCCTGGAGTGTAATTCGGGGTAATGAAAAACTGTTTTTT; CDR3: CAWSVIRGNEKLFF
D: TRBD2; V: TRBV30; J: TRBJ2-2; size: many; DNA: TGTGCCTGGAGCCTAACGGGACTAGCGGGAGGAAAGAACACCGGGGAGCTGTTTTTT; CDR3: CAWSLTGLAGGKNTGELFF
D: TRBD1; V: TRBV29-1; J: TRBJ2-1; size: .; DNA: TGCAGCGCTCAGACAGGGATGGGTGGTGAGCAGTTCTTC; CDR3: CSAQTGMGGEQFF
D: .; V: TRBV4-3; J: TRBJ1-1; size: once; DNA: TGCGCCAGCAGTAGCAGGGGAGGCACTGAAGCTTTCTTT; CDR3: CASSSRGGTEAFF
D: .; V: TRBV19; J: TRBJ1-2; size: few; DNA: TGTGCCAGTAGTGCTCGGGGCTATGGCTACACCTTC; CDR3: CASSARGYGYTF
D: .; V: TRBV5-1; J: TRBJ2-5; size: .; DNA: TGCGCCAGCAGCTCCACAGGACACTACCAAGAGACCCAGTACTTC; CDR3: CASSSTGHYQETQYF
D: .; V: TRBV6-6; J: TRBJ1-5; size: .; DNA: TGTGCCAGCAGCCAACAGGGACTTGGCAATCAGCCCCAGCATTTT; CDR3: CASSQQGLGNQPQHF
D: .; V: TRBV15; J: TRBJ2-1; size: few; DNA: TGTGCCACCAGCAGAGCTTCGGGGGATCAGTTCTTC; CDR3: CATSRASGDQFF
D: .; V: TRBV5-4; J: TRBJ1-1; size: .; DNA: TGTGCCAGCAGCCAAGGTGGGCGAGGGGGGACTGAAGCTTTCTTT; CDR3: CASSQGGRGGTEAFF
D: .; V: TRBV7-9; J: TRBJ1-2; size: many; DNA: TGTGCCAGCAGCCCATTAGGAGGGGAGGATGGCTACACCTTC; CDR3: CASSPLGGEDGYTF
D: TRBD1; V: TRBV18; J: TRBJ2-7; size: .; DNA: TGTGCCAGCTCACTAGGACAGGGGATCTACGAGCAGTACTTC; CDR3: CASSLGQGIYEQYF
D: TRBD1; V: TRBV10-3; J: TRBJ1-1; size: .; DNA: TGTGCCATCAGCACCGGGGACAGGGGGCGGGTCACTGAAGCTTTCTTT; CDR3: CAISTGDRGRVTEAFF
D: .; V: TRBV29-1; J: TRBJ1-1; size: .; DNA: TGCAGCGTTGGACGGGGCCACAACACTGAAGCTTTCTTT; CDR3: CSVGRGHNTEAFF
D: .; V: TRBV11-2; J: TRBJ2-5; size: .; DNA: TGTGCCAGCAGTACATGGGAGACCCAGTACTTC; CDR3: CASSTWETQYF
D: TRBD2; V: TRBV11-2; J: TRBJ2-1; size: .; DNA: TGTGCCAGCAGCTCACTAGCGGGAGGGCCTTATGAGCAGTTCTTC; CDR3: CASSSLAGGPYEQFF
D: .; V: TRBV27; J: TRBJ1-5; size: .; DNA: TGTGCCAGCAGTTTAATGGGCAGTAATCAGCCCCAGCATTTT; CDR3: CASSLMGSNQPQHF
D: .; V: TRBV6-1; J: TRBJ2-7; size: .; DNA: TGTGCCAGCAGCCCAGCCGGGAAAAACTACGAGCAGTACTTC; CDR3: CASSPAGKNYEQYF
D: TRBD2; V: TRBV7-2; J: TRBJ2-3; size: .; DNA: TGTGCCAGCAGCCCGGGACTAGCGGGACTCTCAGATACGCAGTATTTT; CDR3: CASSPGLAGLSDTQYF
D: .; V: TRBV14; J: TRBJ2-7; size: .; DNA: TGTGCCAGCAGCCAAGGGCGGGGAGCATTCTACGAGCAGTACTTC; CDR3: CASSQGRGAFYEQYF
D: .; V: TRBV11-3; J: TRBJ1-5; size: .; DNA: TGTGCCAGCAGGGCCGCAGATCGACGTAATAGCAATCAGCCCCAGCATTTT; CDR3: CASRAADRRNSNQPQHF
D: TRBD1; V: TRBV6-1; J: TRBJ2-1; size: once; DNA: TGTGCCAGCAGTGAATTCATCGGGACAGGGGGCAATGAGCAGTTCTTC; CDR3: CASSEFIGTGGNEQFF
D: .; V: TRBV7-8; J: TRBJ2-7; size: .; DNA: TGTGCCAGCAGCCCCGCCGGGGAACTCTCCTACGAGCAGTACTTC; CDR3: CASSPAGELSYEQYF
D: TRBD1; V: TRBV11-2; J: TRBJ1-1; size: .; DNA: TGTGCCAGCAGCACCGGGACAGGGTATTCTGAAGCTTTCTTT; CDR3: CASSTGTGYSEAFF
D: .; V: TRBV2; J: TRBJ1-4; size: many; DNA: TGTGCCAGCAAGGCGGATAGTAATGAAAAACTGTTTTTT; CDR3: CASKADSNEKLFF
D: .; V: TRBV29-1; J: TRBJ1-5; size: .; DNA: TGCAGCGTTGAAGATCGGGGTAGCAATCAGCCCCAGCATTTT; CDR3: CSVEDRGSNQPQHF
D: TRBD1; V: TRBV29-1; J: TRBJ1-1; size: .; DNA: TGCAGCGTCGCCTGGGACAGAAACACTGAAGCTTTCTTT; CDR3: CSVAWDRNTEAFF
D: TRBD1; V: TRBV5-1; J: TRBJ2-1; size: .; DNA: TGCGCCAGCAGCCCGGGGACAGGCCTTGATGAGCAGTTCTTC; CDR3: CASSPGTGLDEQFF
D: .; V: TRBV25-1; J: TRBJ1-5; size: .; DNA: TGTGCCAGCAGTGAATCGGGTCCCAACGAGGCCCAGCATTTT; CDR3: CASSESGPNEAQHF
D: TRBD1; V: TRBV7-2; J: TRBJ2-2; size: many; DNA: TGTGCCAGCAGCTTCAGGACAGGGGGCACCGGGGAGCTGTTTTTT; CDR3: CASSFRTGGTGELFF
D: TRBD2; V: TRBV5-1; J: TRBJ2-1; size: .; DNA: TGCGCCAGCAGCTTGGCCGGGGGGAGCGGTTCCTACAATGAGCAGTTCTTC; CDR3: CASSLAGGSGSYNEQFF
D: .; V: TRBV5-1; J: TRBJ2-5; size: .; DNA: TGCGCCAGCAGTCCGGGACTCCCGGGTGCCCAGTACTTC; CDR3: CASSPGLPGAQYF
D: .; V: TRBV27; J: TRBJ1-2; size: few; DNA: TGTGCCAGCAGTTTTAGCCTGAACTATGGCTACACCTTC; CDR3: CASSFSLNYGYTF
D: .; V: TRBV5-4; J: TRBJ1-2; size: .; DNA: TGTGCCAGCAGCTTCGGTCGTACAGACTATGGCTACACCTTC; CDR3: CASSFGRTDYGYTF